Below, 30 T cell receptor beta chains from the same sample are listed, as sequenced in a study of blood T cell repertoires in COVID-19. Using immunoSEQ multiplex PCR, the repertoire was profiled, and TCRdb retains in-frame clones only, with some absent. The table includes 90,000 or so clones, 89% detected once. The sample comprised peripheral blood. These receptors were collected from a woman aged 80 or older with active COVID-19.

The chain joins TRBV9 to TRBJ2-5, with 8 bases matching TRBD1. Germline assignment: CDR1 SGDLS and CDR2 YYNGEE. The CDR3 loop spans 14 amino acids. V gave up 4 bases and J gave up 5 bases; unmatched junction bases: 7. The CDR3 DNA sequence: TGTGCCAGCAGCTCCCGACAGGGGTGGGAGACCCAGTACTTC. As protein: CASSSRQGWETQYF. The full variable domain, its missing parts supplied by reference TRBV9 and TRBJ2-5, is DSGVTQTPKHLITATGQRVTLRCSPRSGDLSVYWYQQSLDQGLQFLIQYYNGEERAKGNILERFSAQQFPDLHSELNLSSLELGDSALYFCASSSRQGWETQYFGPGTRLLVL.

V gene TRBV4-2 combines with J gene TRBJ2-5, with a possible D match to TRBD2 (6 bases). Germline V gene data show CDR1 as LGHNA and CDR2 as YNFKEQ. This CDR3 is 18 amino acids long. The V end was cut by 0 bases, the J end by 4 bases, with 21 bases between. CDR3 protein: CASSQDKGGRERGETQYF. The CDR3 DNA sequence: TGTGCCAGCAGCCAAGATAAGGGCGGGCGGGAACGGGGAGAGACCCAGTACTTC.

The rearrangement joins TRBV18 to TRBJ2-7; 11 nucleotides align to TRBD1. Germline loops: CDR1 KGHSH, CDR2 LQKENI. The V gene end was trimmed by 0 bases and the J gene end by 5 bases; junction bases not matched to a gene: 6. The CDR3 runs to 16 residues. The CDR3 loop is CASSPPQDRGHNEQYF. The CDR3 DNA follows: TGTGCCAGCTCACCACCTCAGGACAGGGGGCACAACGAGCAGTACTTC.

The chain links TRBV18 to TRBJ2-2; 7 bases align to TRBD1. V lost 1 base and J lost 0; bases outside the gene matches: 2. The germline V gene has CDR1 KGHSH and CDR2 LQKENI. This CDR3 is built from 16 residues. The CDR3 coding sequence is TGTGCCAGCTCACCACTGGGGACAGCGAACACCGGGGAGCTGTTTTTT. It specifies CASSPLGTANTGELFF.

The genes are TRBV5-5 and TRBJ2-5, with 11 nucleotides matching TRBD2. The CDR3 loop spans 15 amino acids. Germline CDR1 SGHKS, CDR2 YYEKEE (reference sequence). Losses at the gene ends were 5 bases for V and 5 bases for J; bases not matched to a gene: 8. The CDR3 protein is CASSLPGLAVETQYF. CDR3 bases: TGTGCCAGCAGTTTACCGGGACTAGCGGTTGAGACCCAGTACTTC. Looking up the rest from reference TRBV5-5 and TRBJ2-5 gives the full variable domain: DAGVTQSPTHLIKTRGQQVTLRCSPISGHKSVSWYQQVLGQGPQFIFQYYEKEERGRGNFPDRFSARQFPNYSSELNVNALLLGDSALYLCASSLPGLAVETQYFGPGTRLLVL.

This chain connects TRBV9 to TRBJ2-7; the D gene is possibly TRBD2 (5 bases). Deletions cut 0 bases from V and 7 bases from J, with 11 bases between. This CDR3 has 13 residues. CDR1 is SGDLS, CDR2 YYNGEE, per germline. As DNA, the CDR3 is TGTGCCAGCAGCGTAGCTACTGAGGGAGAGCAGTACTTC. It translates to CASSVATEGEQYF.

V gene TRBV19 combines with J gene TRBJ1-1, with TRBD1 matching over 7 bases. With 9 bases clipped from V and 4 bases from J, the junction kept 8 bases outside the gene matches. CDR1 is LNHDA and CDR2 is SQIVND in the germline V gene (reference sequence). The CDR3 is 13 residues long. The CDR3 DNA follows: TGTGCCAGCCTACCCACAGGGGCCACTGAAGCTTTCTTT. It encodes CASLPTGATEAFF.

This clone occurred once. DNA for the CDR3: TGTGCCAGCAGCCTCCGGACAGGGAGGCAAGAGACCCAGTACTTC. Translated, it gives CASSLRTGRQETQYF. The chain combines TRBV7-6 with TRBJ2-5; the match to TRBD1 covers 8 bases. From germline, CDR1 is SGHVS and CDR2 FNYEAQ. V gave up 5 bases and J gave up 2 bases; unmatched junction bases: 7. CDR3 size: 15 residues.

This clone was recorded only once. The CDR3 spells CASSVVSGGTSGSSEQFF. For the CDR3, the DNA is TGTGCCAGCAGCGTAGTGTCAGGAGGGACTAGCGGGAGCAGTGAGCAGTTCTTC. The chain couples TRBV9 to TRBJ2-1, with 14 bases lining up with TRBD2. CDR1 and CDR2 (germline): SGDLS, YYNGEE. This CDR3 comprises 18 residues. With V trimmed by 0 bases and J by 9 bases, 11 bases remained unmatched. The full variable domain, completed using reference TRBV9 and TRBJ2-1, is DSGVTQTPKHLITATGQRVTLRCSPRSGDLSVYWYQQSLDQGLQFLIQYYNGEERAKGNILERFSAQQFPDLHSELNLSSLELGDSALYFCASSVVSGGTSGSSEQFFGPGTRLTVL.

V gene TRBV3-1 (or the pseudogene TRBV3-2) combines with J gene TRBJ2-4; D ambiguous. Per the germline V gene, CDR1 is LGHDT and CDR2 is YNNKEL (reference sequence). Trimming left V 5 bases short and J 0 bases short, with 8 bases between. The CDR3 sequence is 14 residues long. CDR3 DNA: TGTGCCAGCAGCGACCGACTAGCCAAAAACATTCAGTACTTC. Protein: CASSDRLAKNIQYF.

The chain couples TRBV2 to TRBJ2-2; D may be TRBD1 (5 bases). Trimming stripped 5 bases from V and 2 bases from J, with 12 bases between. Germline V CDR1 and CDR2: SNHLY, FYNNEI. This CDR3 region has 15 residues. The CDR3 DNA sequence: TGTGCCAGCAGTCAATGGGGCCCTAACACCGGGGAGCTGTTTTTT. Translating gives CASSQWGPNTGELFF.

Points on this clone: A read error may produce the germline difference seen at one junction end. The rearrangement links TRBV7-7 to TRBJ2-1; D might be TRBD2 (5 bases). CDR3 length: 13 amino acids. Germline V gene sequence: CDR1 SSHAT, CDR2 FNYEAQ (reference sequence). DNA of the CDR3: TGTGCTAGCAGCTTAGACGGCGGGAATGAGCAGTTCTTC. Protein sequence: CASSLDGGNEQFF.

This clone was seen once. The CDR3, as DNA: TGTGCCAGCAAATTAAGCGGGAGGGTGGAGCAGTACTTC. Translating it yields CASKLSGRVEQYF. The chain employs TRBV27 and TRBJ2-7, with 10 bases lining up with TRBD2. In germline, CDR1 is MNHEY, CDR2 SMNVEV (reference sequence). J was trimmed by 7 bases and V by 7 bases; bases with no gene match: 7. CDR3 size: 13 residues.

The V gene is TRBV14, the J gene TRBJ2-3; D remains ambiguous. The CDR3 totals 16 residues. CDR1 SGHDN and CDR2 FVKESK come from the germline V gene. V gave up 1 base and J gave up 0 bases, with 11 bases separating them. DNA for the CDR3: TGTGCCAGCAGCCAAGGGAGTAGTCCTAGCACAGATACGCAGTATTTT. Protein product: CASSQGSSPSTDTQYF.

This chain joins TRBV18 and TRBJ1-5, with a weak D call TRBD1 (5 bases). The CDR3 spans 15 residues. Germline-derived CDR1 and CDR2 are KGHSH and LQKENI. The V gene lost 1 base and the J gene lost 0 bases, with 7 bases spanning the gap. CDR3 DNA sequence: TGTGCCAGCTCACCACGGGGCGATAGCAATCAGCCCCAGCATTTT. This sequence encodes CASSPRGDSNQPQHF. The full variable domain, its missing parts supplied by reference TRBV18 and TRBJ1-5, is NAGVMQNPRHLVRRRGQEARLRCSPMKGHSHVYWYRQLPEEGLKFMVYLQKENIIDESGMPKERFSAEFPKEGPSILRIQQVVRGDSAAYFCASSPRGDSNQPQHFGDGTRLSIL.

The chain carries TRBV28 and TRBJ2-7, with 9 bases that match TRBD1. This CDR3 has 15 amino acids. V was pared by 1 base and J by 6 bases, with 7 bases of the junction left unmatched. Germline V gene data show CDR1 as MDHEN and CDR2 as SYDVKM. CDR3 nucleotide sequence: TGTGCCAGCAGTTTATCGGGACAGGGTTTTCTCGAGCAGTACTTC. Its protein is CASSLSGQGFLEQYF.

The chain carries TRBV5-4 and TRBJ2-3; tentative D call: TRBD2 (5 bases). Per germline, CDR1 SGHNT and CDR2 YYREEE (reference sequence). Between the trimmed V and J ends, which lost 3 bases and 2 bases, there was a span of 16 bases. This CDR3 has 16 residues. The CDR3 DNA is TGTGCCAGCAGCTCACGGACTTCGCCCTCCACAGATACGCAGTATTTT. Its protein product is CASSSRTSPSTDTQYF.

This rearrangement joins TRBV28 to TRBJ2-1, with D possibly TRBD2 on 7 matching bases. There are 17 residues in the CDR3. V was trimmed by 4 bases and J by 8 bases, leaving 24 bases between them. Looked up from germline, CDR1 is MDHEN and CDR2 is SYDVKM. The CDR3 region is CASSSLAVEGDLYEQFF. In DNA form, the CDR3 reads TGTGCCAGCAGTTCCCTAGCGGTCGAGGGGGACCTCTATGAGCAGTTCTTC.

J is TRBJ2-1 and V is TRBV5-4; 8 bases fit TRBD1. V shed 2 bases and J 4 bases; nucleotides not matched to a gene: 5. The CDR3 extends over 15 amino acids. Germline CDR1 and CDR2: SGHNT and YYREEE (reference sequence). The CDR3 bases are TGTGCCAGCAGCTTTGGACAGGGTCGGTACAATGAGCAGTTCTTC. Its translation is CASSFGQGRYNEQFF.

CDR3 sequence reads: CASSFWTENTGELFF. The CDR3 DNA is TGTGCCAGCAGCTTCTGGACAGAGAACACCGGGGAGCTGTTTTTT. The chain employs TRBV5-6 and TRBJ2-2; possible D gene TRBD1, 6 bases. The V gene's germline CDR1 is SGHDT and CDR2 YYEEEE. With 2 bases removed from V and 1 base from J, the gap between germline ends came to 9 bases. There are 15 residues in the CDR3.

V is TRBV7-2 and J is TRBJ2-7, with 12 bases that match TRBD1. CDR1 is SGHTA and CDR2 is FQGNSA in the germline V gene. Losses at the gene ends were 7 bases for V and 5 bases for J; bases not matched to a gene: 9. This CDR3 contains 15 residues. Written as DNA, the CDR3 is TGTGCCAGCACCGGGGGAGGGACAGGGGGCCACGAGCAGTACTTC. This sequence encodes CASTGGGTGGHEQYF.

The V call is TRBV5-8, the J call TRBJ1-2, with D hard to call. Germline V gene sequence: CDR1 SGHTS, CDR2 YDEGEE. With 0 bases removed from V and 4 bases from J, the gap between germline ends came to 16 bases. The CDR3 length is 16 residues. The CDR3 DNA reads TGTGCCAGCAGCTTGGGGGGTCAGACGGGGAGCTATGGCTACACCTTC. It yields the protein CASSLGGQTGSYGYTF. Complete variable domain (other parts from reference TRBV5-8 and TRBJ1-2): EAGVTQSPTHLIKTRGQQATLRCSPISGHTSVYWYQQALGLGLQFLLWYDEGEERNRGNFPPRFSGRQFPNYSSELNVNALELEDSALYLCASSLGGQTGSYGYTFGSGTRLTVV.

The V and J genes are TRBV11-2 and TRBJ2-1, with 9 bases that match TRBD2. The CDR3 sequence is 15 residues long. The junction had 0 bases not matched to a gene; V was cut back by 0 bases and J by 3 bases. Germline-derived CDR1 and CDR2 are SGHAT and FQNNGV. This CDR3 reads CASSLELAGYNEQFF. CDR3 DNA sequence: TGTGCCAGCAGCTTAGAACTAGCGGGCTACAATGAGCAGTTCTTC.

The DNA of the CDR3 is TGTGCCAGCAGCCTAATTTCTAGCGGAGGGTACGAGCAGTACTTC. This encodes CASSLISSGGYEQYF. V usage is TRBV7-9 and J usage is TRBJ2-7; the match to TRBD2 covers 7 bases. Germline-derived CDR1 and CDR2 are SEHNR and FQNEAQ (reference sequence). The length of the CDR3 is 15 residues. V lost 5 bases and J lost 4; bases outside the gene matches: 11.

The chain combines TRBV28 with TRBJ1-2; 8 nucleotides line up with TRBD1. Looked up from germline, CDR1 is MDHEN and CDR2 is SYDVKM. This CDR3 has 16 residues. With V trimmed by 4 bases and J by 4 bases, 11 bases remained unmatched. CDR3 DNA sequence: TGTGCCAGCAGTTCAGGGGGCGCCCTCGCCCTCTATGGCTACACCTTC. Residues: CASSSGGALALYGYTF.

This chain links TRBV5-1 with TRBJ2-3; 10 bases are shared with TRBD2. V lost 4 bases to trimming and J lost 6 bases; unmatched junction nucleotides: 5. This CDR3 contains 14 residues. Looked up from germline, CDR1 is SGHRS and CDR2 is YFSETQ. The CDR3 loop is CASSPSAGGDTQYF. In DNA form, the CDR3 reads TGCGCCAGCAGCCCCTCAGCGGGGGGGGATACGCAGTATTTT.

This rearrangement joins TRBV15 to TRBJ2-1; D may be TRBD2 (7 bases). Germline-derived CDR1 and CDR2 are LNHNV and YYDKDF (reference sequence). V lost 4 bases and J 0 bases, leaving 16 bases between the germline ends. There are 17 residues in the CDR3. Written as DNA, the CDR3 is TGTGCCACCAGCACCTTGGGAGGGACACACTCCTACAATGAGCAGTTCTTC. Its translation: CATSTLGGTHSYNEQFF.

This chain uses TRBV7-2 with TRBJ2-3, with TRBD2 as a possible D gene (5 bases). The CDR3 has 13 amino acids. Between the trimmed V and J ends, which lost 6 bases and 0 bases, there was a span of 7 bases. Germline CDR1 and CDR2: SGHTA and FQGNSA. CDR3 DNA sequence: TGTGCCAGCAGGAGCGGTAGCACAGATACGCAGTATTTT. Amino acid sequence: CASRSGSTDTQYF.

Here the CDR3 DNA reads TGTGCCTCTTACCCCGGACAGGGCGGCTATGGCTACACCTTC. Translated, it gives CASYPGQGGYGYTF. The chain is built from TRBV30 and TRBJ1-2, with TRBD1 identical over 8 bases. Germline loops: CDR1 GTSNPN, CDR2 SVGIG (reference sequence). The CDR3 is 14 residues long. The ends lost 7 bases at V and 4 bases at J; junction bases unmatched: 11.

Notes on this clone: In the same sample, other DNA sequences code for this CDR3. V gene TRBV6-5 combines with J gene TRBJ2-7, with a tentative D call TRBD2 (5 bases). The V end lost 0 bases, the J end lost 1 base, and 7 bases lay between the germline ends. The CDR3 sequence is 14 residues long. CDR1 and CDR2 from the germline V gene are MNHEY and SVGAGI. The CDR3 bases are TGTGCCAGCAGTTACTCTCGCGGGTCCTACGAGCAGTACTTC. It codes for CASSYSRGSYEQYF.